This T cell receptor beta chain was sequenced in a study of T cell responses to AZD1222 COVID-19 vaccine. Study-level points and caveats: Increased Spike-specific TCR breadth and depth were observed after two AZD1222 doses. It should be noted that donors were predominantly white British and more often female, and clonal diversity was possibly underestimated. Sampling that yielded the repertoires occurred only after the peak T cell response.

The V segment lost 3 bases and the J segment 9 bases; nucleotides outside the gene matches: 6. Germline CDR1 is DFQATT and CDR2 is SNEGSKA (reference sequence). The CDR3 runs 14 residues. A remark on this clone: Its antigen is currently unknown.

Assay used: immunoSEQ multiplex PCR; TCRdb lists only in-frame clones, some missing. The table has approximately 73,000 clones, around four fifths seen once. The chain has TRBV20-1 and TRBJ1-6; 9 positions match TRBD1. The specimen was peripheral blood, collected on day 0 of AZD1222 vaccination. The sequence came from an adult in good health. CDR3 region: CSASAGTGTSPLHF. The CDR3 nucleotides are TGCAGTGCTAGTGCCGGGACAGGGACTTCACCCCTCCACTTT.